A single sample gave rise to the 20 T cell receptor beta chains below, sequenced in a study of OX40 agonist ivuxolimab in advanced cancers. Clones were read by immunoSEQ multiplex PCR, and TCRdb kept only the in-frame ones, dropping some. Of about 31,000 clones listed, 85% to 95% are singletons. The material sequenced was CD4+ or CD8+ T cells sorted from blood, taken in a trial of the OX40 agonist ivuxolimab. Receptors were obtained from an adult with an advanced solid tumor such as melanoma, head and neck, liver or kidney cancer.

This sequence joins TRBV9 and TRBJ2-2, with 8 bases lining up with TRBD2. Per germline, CDR1 SGDLS and CDR2 YYNGEE. V was clipped by 3 bases and J by 7 bases; unmatched bases: 8. The CDR3 consists of 15 residues. As DNA, the CDR3 is TGTGCCAGCAGCGGCGAGACGGGGGGGATCGGGGAGCTGTTTTTT. Encoded protein: CASSGETGGIGELFF.

The J gene is TRBJ1-2, the V gene TRBV10-2; D is unresolved. The ends were cut back, 2 bases at V and 5 bases at J, with 9 bases in the middle. The CDR3 is 13 amino acids. CDR1 and CDR2 from the germline V gene are WSHSY and SAAADI. The CDR3 is CASSEGRAYGYTF. In DNA form, the CDR3 reads TGCGCCAGCAGTGAGGGACGTGCTTATGGCTACACCTTC.

The rearrangement links TRBV19 to TRBJ1-2; 9 positions match TRBD1. Unmatched junction bases numbered 17, after V lost 6 bases and J lost 3 bases. The CDR3 loop spans 18 amino acids. Germline CDR1 and CDR2: LNHDA and SQIVND (reference sequence). The CDR3 reads CASRMPRQGEQRHYGYTF. CDR3 nucleotides: TGTGCCAGTAGAATGCCTAGACAGGGGGAGCAAAGACACTATGGCTACACCTTC.

This clone is a singleton in its sample. The chain uses TRBV27 and TRBJ1-5; 8 nucleotides agree with TRBD1. CDR1 MNHEY and CDR2 SMNVEV come from the germline V gene (reference sequence). The CDR3 is 16 amino acids. After removal of 6 bases from V and 6 bases from J, the junction contained 13 bases not matched to a gene. The chain's CDR3 is CASREFGTGASQPQHF. DNA for the CDR3: TGTGCCAGCAGGGAATTCGGGACAGGAGCATCTCAGCCCCAGCATTTT.

CDR3 coding DNA: TGTGCCAGTCGGAGGACGGGAGGGCCGAATGAGCAGTTCTTC. It codes for CASRRTGGPNEQFF. The rearrangement links TRBV19 to TRBJ2-1; 8 bases line up with TRBD2. The J segment lost 7 bases and the V segment lost 8 bases, leaving 10 bases of the junction unmatched. CDR3 length: 14 residues. Germline assignment: CDR1 LNHDA and CDR2 SQIVND (reference sequence).

This chain uses TRBV11-2 with TRBJ1-1; D might be TRBD1 (6 bases). With 2 bases removed from V and 0 bases from J, the gap between germline ends came to 10 bases. Germline lookup yields CDR1 SGHAT and CDR2 FQNNGV. CDR3 size: 15 residues. The CDR3 sequence is CASSLHRELNTEAFF. The DNA of the CDR3 is TGTGCCAGCAGCTTACACAGGGAGTTGAACACTGAAGCTTTCTTT.

The rearrangement uses TRBV28 and TRBJ2-2; D might be TRBD1 (5 bases). Looked up from germline, CDR1 is MDHEN and CDR2 is SYDVKM. The V and J ends lost 5 bases and 8 bases respectively, with 9 bases between them. The CDR3 is 12 amino acids. The CDR3 nucleotides read TGTGCCAGCAGTACCAGGACAGGGGAGCTGTTTTTT. This gives the protein CASSTRTGELFF.

This sequence joins TRBV29-1 and TRBJ2-7; D is unclear. Germline CDR1 SQVTM, CDR2 ANQGSEA. V dropped 3 bases and J dropped 3 bases, with 9 bases sitting between them. The CDR3 extends over 12 amino acids. DNA of the CDR3: TGCAGCGTTGATGAGGAAGGCTACGAGCAGTACTTC. The encoded protein is CSVDEEGYEQYF.

The V and J genes are TRBV5-1 and TRBJ2-3; 12 bases match TRBD2. The junction had 9 bases not matched to a gene; V was cut back by 0 bases and J by 4 bases. Germline-derived CDR1 and CDR2 are SGHRS and YFSETQ. This CDR3 spans 18 amino acids. The CDR3 DNA follows: TGCGCCAGCAGCTTGGTTTTGTCTAGCGGGGGGGCCTCAGATACGCAGTATTTT. It is translated as CASSLVLSSGGASDTQYF.

The rearrangement joins TRBV28 to TRBJ2-7; 8 bases map to TRBD1. V was pared by 4 bases and J by 0 bases, with 14 bases of the junction left unmatched. Germline CDR1 reads MDHEN; CDR2 reads SYDVKM. This CDR3 is built from 18 residues. CDR3 DNA: TGTGCCAGCAGTTCGGACAGGGTAGCGGACACTAGCTCCTACGAGCAGTACTTC. The encoded protein is CASSSDRVADTSSYEQYF.

This chain uses TRBV2 with TRBJ1-1; TRBD1 aligns across 7 bases. The CDR3 totals 12 residues. J gave up 7 bases and V 6 bases, and 5 bases lay outside the gene matches. Germline V lookup: CDR1 SNHLY, CDR2 FYNNEI. The CDR3 region is CASRPTGFEAFF. CDR3 DNA: TGTGCCAGCAGGCCGACAGGGTTTGAAGCTTTCTTT.

The CDR3 region has the DNA TGCGCCAGCAGCCAAGGTGGGACTAGCGGGGAGGGGACCTACAATGAGCAGTTCTTC. Translated, it gives CASSQGGTSGEGTYNEQFF. This chain connects TRBV4-1 to TRBJ2-1; 13 nucleotides match TRBD2. With V trimmed by 1 base and J by 2 bases, 8 bases remained unmatched. The CDR3 loop spans 19 amino acids. In germline, CDR1 is MGHRA, CDR2 YSYEKL.

The rearrangement uses TRBV2 and TRBJ2-3; 10 bases map to TRBD2. Germline CDR1 is SNHLY and CDR2 is FYNNEI. This CDR3 region has 13 residues. With V trimmed by 7 bases and J by 6 bases, 4 bases remained unmatched. CDR3 nucleotides: TGTGCCAGCATAGCGGGAGGCTACGATACGCAGTATTTT. This gives the protein CASIAGGYDTQYF. The variable domain in full, with the rest retrieved from reference TRBV2 and TRBJ2-3, is EPEVTQTPSHQVTQMGQEVILRCVPISNHLYFYWYRQILGQKVEFLVSFYNNEISEKSEIFDDQFSVERPDGSNFTLKIRSTKLEDSAMYFCASIAGGYDTQYFGPGTRLTVL.

Of note for this clone: Other DNA sequences in the same sample also yield this CDR3. The genes are TRBV28 and TRBJ1-6; 8 bases line up with TRBD1. CDR1 is MDHEN, CDR2 SYDVKM, per germline. CDR3 length: 19 residues. The junction had 19 bases not matched to a gene; V was cut back by 8 bases and J by 4 bases. The CDR3 loop is CASRTGPSLPLWYNSPLHF. CDR3 DNA sequence: TGTGCCAGCCGGACAGGGCCGAGTCTTCCTTTGTGGTATAATTCACCCCTCCACTTT.

The chain couples TRBV27 to TRBJ1-1, with 7 bases lining up with TRBD1. The CDR3 totals 16 residues. The germline CDR1 and CDR2 sequences are MNHEY and SMNVEV (reference sequence). Germline trimming cut 5 bases from V and 3 bases from J; bases unmatched to any gene: 12. The CDR3 DNA reads TGTGCCAGCAGTCCAGAACAGGGGAGGACGGACACTGAAGCTTTCTTT. It translates to CASSPEQGRTDTEAFF.

This sequence joins TRBV9 and TRBJ2-1; TRBD2 agrees at 9 bases. Germline V gene sequence: CDR1 SGDLS, CDR2 YYNGEE. The CDR3 contains 20 residues. The V segment lost 0 bases and the J segment 1 base; nucleotides outside the gene matches: 14. CDR3 sequence reads: CASSVVGQTVLAGSYNEQFF. The CDR3 region has the DNA TGTGCCAGCAGCGTAGTTGGGCAGACAGTCCTAGCGGGGTCCTACAATGAGCAGTTCTTC.

The CDR3 loop reads CASSRDTLYGYTF. The CDR3 DNA sequence: TGTGCCAGCAGTCGGGACACTCTCTATGGCTACACCTTC. The chain has TRBV28 and TRBJ1-2, with D possibly matching TRBD1 (6 bases). The CDR3 runs 13 residues. Trimming cost V 5 bases and J 4 bases, with 11 bases left between them. Germline CDR1 is MDHEN and CDR2 is SYDVKM.

This clone was observed a single time. The chain combines TRBV7-6 with TRBJ2-7, with TRBD2 identical over 7 bases. Germline-derived CDR1 and CDR2 are SGHVS and FNYEAQ. Trimming took 5 bases from V and 7 from J; bases not matched to a gene: 11. The CDR3 covers 14 residues. CDR3 in DNA: TGTGCCAGCAGCCCGGTGGGGCGGGGGAAAGAGCAGTACTTC. Its translation: CASSPVGRGKEQYF.

This rearrangement joins TRBV28 to TRBJ2-1; D remains unclear. V gave up 2 bases and J gave up 13 bases, with 15 bases separating them. The CDR3 is 13 amino acids. From germline, CDR1 is MDHEN and CDR2 SYDVKM. In DNA, the CDR3 is TGTGCCAGCAGTTTAGGGTCTTCCTCGTCCCAGTTCTTC. It is translated as CASSLGSSSSQFF.

The chain is built from TRBV10-3 and TRBJ1-1; unclear D gene. CDR3 length: 13 residues. The V and J ends lost 7 bases and 0 bases respectively, with 9 bases between them. Per germline, CDR1 ENHRY and CDR2 SYGVKD. CDR3 bases: TGTGCCATCACGGGCAATCTGAACACTGAAGCTTTCTTT. Translating gives CAITGNLNTEAFF.